This T cell receptor (beta chain) was sequenced during a study of T-cell reconstitution after alpha-beta-depleted transplantation in children. There are a few counts of this clonotype. Unique molecular identifiers were incorporated during preparation of the TCRbeta library. TCRdb re-derived calls from the PCR reads in MiXCR, one entry per CDR3 protein. Of around 340,000 distinct CDR3 sequences in the sample, less than 15% were seen once. The sequencing here drew on PBMCs, taken from the stem cell graft. The sequence came from a human donor who donated a stem cell graft to a child with Fanconi anemia.

CDR3 in DNA: TGCGCCAGCAGCTTGGCACGGGGTAGTGGGGAAGGCAATGGCTACACCTTC. It translates to CASSLARGSGEGNGYTF. The rearrangement links TRBV5-1 to TRBJ1-2; no firm D call. The germline V and J ends were trimmed by 0 bases and 6 bases, with 21 bases remaining between them. The CDR3 totals 17 residues. Germline values: CDR1 SGHRS, CDR2 YFSETQ.